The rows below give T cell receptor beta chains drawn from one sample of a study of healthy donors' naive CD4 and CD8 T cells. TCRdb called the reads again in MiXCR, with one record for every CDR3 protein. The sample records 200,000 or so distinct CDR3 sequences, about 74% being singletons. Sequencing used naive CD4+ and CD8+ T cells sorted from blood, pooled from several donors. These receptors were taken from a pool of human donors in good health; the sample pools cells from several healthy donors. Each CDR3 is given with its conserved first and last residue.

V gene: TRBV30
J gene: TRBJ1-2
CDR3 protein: CAWSVSSSYGYTF

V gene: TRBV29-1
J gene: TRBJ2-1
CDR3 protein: CSVDPERAGSLNEQFF

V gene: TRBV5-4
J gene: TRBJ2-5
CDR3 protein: CASSSSAGASQETQYF

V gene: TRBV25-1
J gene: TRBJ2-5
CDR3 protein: CASSEGLSAFQETQYF

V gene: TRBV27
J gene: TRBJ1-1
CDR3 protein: CASSLGTGSNTEAFF

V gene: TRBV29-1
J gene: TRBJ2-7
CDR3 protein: CSVLGQHYEQYF

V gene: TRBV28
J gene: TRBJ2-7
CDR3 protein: CASSFFLAAAYEQYF

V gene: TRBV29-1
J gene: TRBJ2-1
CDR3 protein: CSVDAGYNEQFF

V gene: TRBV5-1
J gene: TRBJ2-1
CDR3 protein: CASSLNREAYNEQFF

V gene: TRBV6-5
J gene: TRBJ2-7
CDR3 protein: CASIQTSGNYEQYF

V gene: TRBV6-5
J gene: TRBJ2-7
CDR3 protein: CASSGPSGAEGSYEQYF

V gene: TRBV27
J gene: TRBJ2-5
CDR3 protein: CASSLLAGGDLAQYF

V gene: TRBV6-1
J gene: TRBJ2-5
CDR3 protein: CASSERLAGVGGQETQYF

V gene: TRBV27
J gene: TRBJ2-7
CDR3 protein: CASSLSENYEQYF

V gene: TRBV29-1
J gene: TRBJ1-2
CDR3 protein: CSVAVRTGTRAAHSNYGYTF

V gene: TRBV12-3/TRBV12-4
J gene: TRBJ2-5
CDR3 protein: CASLTVGETQYF

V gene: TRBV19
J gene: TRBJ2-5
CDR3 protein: CASSTSSGEETQYF

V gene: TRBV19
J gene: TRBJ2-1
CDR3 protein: CASSPGLAYNEQFF

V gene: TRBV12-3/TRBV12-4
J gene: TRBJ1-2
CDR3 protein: CASSFVVSSYGYTF

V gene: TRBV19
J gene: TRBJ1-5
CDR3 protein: CASSIEGGQPQHF

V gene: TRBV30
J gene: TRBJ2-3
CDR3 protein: CATLTGTGGADTQYF

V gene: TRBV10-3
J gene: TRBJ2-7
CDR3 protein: CAISEPDREQYF

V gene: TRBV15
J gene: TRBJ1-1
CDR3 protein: CATSRDGEVPEAFF

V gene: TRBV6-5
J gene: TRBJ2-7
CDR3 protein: CASSSDYEQYF

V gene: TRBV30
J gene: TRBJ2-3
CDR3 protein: CAWSGQGKTDTQYF

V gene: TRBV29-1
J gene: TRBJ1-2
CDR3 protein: CSVEKLGIAGYTF

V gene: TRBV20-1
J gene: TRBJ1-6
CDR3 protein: CSASSGGSPLHF

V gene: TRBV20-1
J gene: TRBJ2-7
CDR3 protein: CSARDLTRGAYEQYF

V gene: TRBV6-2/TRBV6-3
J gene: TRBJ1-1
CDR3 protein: CANSSPWTGGTEAFF

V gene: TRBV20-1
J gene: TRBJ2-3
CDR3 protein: CSGLSGRADTQYF

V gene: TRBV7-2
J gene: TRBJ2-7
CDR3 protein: CASSSPTGTYEQYF

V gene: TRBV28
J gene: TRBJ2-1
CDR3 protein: CASSQPGQGKEQFF

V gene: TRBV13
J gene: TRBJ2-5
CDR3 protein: CASSSPDEGETQYF

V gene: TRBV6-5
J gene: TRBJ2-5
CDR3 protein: CASRVGTGSETQYF

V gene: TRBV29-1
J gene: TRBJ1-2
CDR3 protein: CSVEGDRGNYGYTF

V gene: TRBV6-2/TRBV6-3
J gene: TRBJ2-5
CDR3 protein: CASSYQPRTTGGETQYF

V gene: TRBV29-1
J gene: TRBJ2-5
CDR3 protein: CSVEGLAGVKETQYF

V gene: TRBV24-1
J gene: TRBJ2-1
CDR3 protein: CATSDPGLAAPHEQFF

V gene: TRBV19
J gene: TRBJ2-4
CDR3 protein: CASSTPLTEENIQYF

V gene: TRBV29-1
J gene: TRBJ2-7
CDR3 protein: CSYLGQGYEQYF

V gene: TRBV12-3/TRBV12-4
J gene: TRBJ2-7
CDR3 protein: CASRLGGEQYF

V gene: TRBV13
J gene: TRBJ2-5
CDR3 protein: CASSLVAQKEAQYF

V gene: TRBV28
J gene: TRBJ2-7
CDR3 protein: CASSLLPGGIHEQYF

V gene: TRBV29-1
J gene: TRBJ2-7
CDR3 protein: CSVDRGQGYEQYF

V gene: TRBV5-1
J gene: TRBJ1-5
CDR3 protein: CASSITGGDQPQHF